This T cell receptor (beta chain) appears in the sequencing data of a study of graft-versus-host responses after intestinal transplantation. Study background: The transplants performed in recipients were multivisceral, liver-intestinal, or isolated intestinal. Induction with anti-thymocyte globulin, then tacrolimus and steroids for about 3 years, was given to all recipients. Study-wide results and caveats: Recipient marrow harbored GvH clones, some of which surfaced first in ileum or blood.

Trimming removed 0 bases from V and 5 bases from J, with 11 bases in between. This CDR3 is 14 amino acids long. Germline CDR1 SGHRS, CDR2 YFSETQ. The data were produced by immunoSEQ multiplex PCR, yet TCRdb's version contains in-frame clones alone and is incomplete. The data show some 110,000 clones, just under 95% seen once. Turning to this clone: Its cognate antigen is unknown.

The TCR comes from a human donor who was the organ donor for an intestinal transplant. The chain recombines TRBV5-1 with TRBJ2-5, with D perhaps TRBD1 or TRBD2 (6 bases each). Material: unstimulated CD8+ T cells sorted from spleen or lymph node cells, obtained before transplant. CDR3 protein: CASSLDGGLETQYF. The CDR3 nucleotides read TGCGCCAGCAGCTTGGACGGGGGCCTGGAGACCCAGTACTTC.